This T cell receptor (beta chain) was sequenced during a study of memory CD4+ T cells and cytomegalovirus serostatus (dated by TCRdb to about 2019). Describing the broader study: The cohort included roughly 35 healthy adults from Belgium, of whom 9 were CMV seropositive and roughly 25 were CMV seronegative. The study sequenced CD4+ memory TCRbeta repertoires of a Belgian cohort with known cytomegalovirus serostatus to replicate a published TCR-based CMV serostatus classifier.

What the work shows at the level of the full study, not this receptor alone: For predicting CMV serostatus, the median bootstrapped AUC was about 0.95 using the original framework and approximately 0.91 using a US-trained random forest. Among the 160 or so previously reported CMV-associated TCRbeta sequences, 60 to 85 showed up in the CD4+ memory repertoires, with each one found in between one and five individuals. A median bootstrapped AUC of almost 0.96 with a 95% CI of 0.76-1.00 was achieved on the Belgian cohort by the original-framework classifier. Only CD4+CD45RO+ memory cells were sequenced, in contrast to the original study, which included naive and memory CD4+ and CD8+ populations. The results were interpreted as suggesting that the CMV-associated TCR signature is largely present in the CD4+ memory repertoire.

The CDR3 holds 14 amino acids from the cysteine to the phenylalanine. Just CDR3 DNA is preserved here, 42 bases in frame from base 1. Taken from the germline V gene, the CDR1 and CDR2 loops are SQVTM and ANQGSEA. Trimming accounts for 7 bases at V and 0 bases at J, while the number of junction bases matched to no gene is 8. Single viable CD3+CD4+CD8-CD45RO+ cells were sorted as memory CD4+ T cells on a FACSAria II. CMV serostatus was assessed using a Roche Elecsys assay, by which serum IgG against CMV pp150, pp28, p38 and p52 was detected. After the samples were thawed, total CD4+ T cells were enriched through positive selection using CD4 magnetic microbeads. The samples came from a different study that was designed specifically to examine the CD4+ T cell memory repertoire. Following standard operating procedures, peripheral blood mononuclear cells were isolated and cryopreserved, while serum was kept at -80 degrees C. Staining used CD3-PerCP (BW264/56), CD4-APC (RPA-T4), CD45RO-PE (UCHT1) and CD8-Pacific Orange (3B5) antibodies, with Sytox blue excluding non-viable cells.

Genomic DNA was extracted from sorted cells with the Quick-DNA Microprep Kit. Amplification of TCRbeta DNA was done with the immunoSEQ hsTCRbeta kit, following the protocol from the manufacturer. An Illumina MiSeq instrument was used to sequence the TCRbeta libraries. For the original study's pipeline: Once out-of-frame sequences had been removed, 2,200,000 or so distinct TCRbeta sequences were left, which works out to an average of roughly 70,000 per individual. Each individual was scored by the count of 164 previously reported CMV-associated TCRbeta sequences and the total productive distinct TCRbeta count. A beta-binomial model was reimplemented in Python, and scikit-learn random forests with default parameters were trained on US cohort data. Classifier performance on the Belgian cohort was summarized as median AUC with percentile confidence intervals over 10,000 bootstrap iterations. TCRdb took over this immuneACCESS table, retaining in-frame rearrangements with V and J assigned. Such tables are incomplete; in checked studies, under half of the missing clones stem from an unresolved V gene, and the remainder is unexplained. V and J calls and clone size are those listed in that table; D and trimming were worked out from the DNA. This sample comprises fewer than 40,000 clones, around 84% of them detected only once. About 0.8% of the sample comes from the top ten.

In regard to this clone: No antigen is known for it. Per-base qualities were not stored, and no clone one base away is much larger.

This TCR came from an adult in good health and CMV-seronegative. Recombination connected TRBV29-1 to TRBJ2-5; TRBD2 lines up with 7 middle nucleotides. The source material was memory CD4+ T cells from blood. At the DNA level, the sequence is TGCAGCGCTCAGCGGGGTAGAGACCAAGAGACCCAGTACTTC. It encodes CSAQRGRDQETQYF.